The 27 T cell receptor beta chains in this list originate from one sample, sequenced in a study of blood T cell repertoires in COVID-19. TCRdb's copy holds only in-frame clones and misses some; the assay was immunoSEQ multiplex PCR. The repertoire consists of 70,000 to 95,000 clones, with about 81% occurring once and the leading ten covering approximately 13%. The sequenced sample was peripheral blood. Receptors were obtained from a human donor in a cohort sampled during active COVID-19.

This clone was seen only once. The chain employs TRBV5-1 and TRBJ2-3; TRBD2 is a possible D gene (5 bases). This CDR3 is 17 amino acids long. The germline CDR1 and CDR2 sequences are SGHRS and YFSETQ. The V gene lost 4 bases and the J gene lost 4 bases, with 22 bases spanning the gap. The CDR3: CASSRSQTGNSADTQYF. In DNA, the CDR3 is TGCGCCAGCAGCCGCAGCCAGACGGGGAACTCAGCAGATACGCAGTATTTT.

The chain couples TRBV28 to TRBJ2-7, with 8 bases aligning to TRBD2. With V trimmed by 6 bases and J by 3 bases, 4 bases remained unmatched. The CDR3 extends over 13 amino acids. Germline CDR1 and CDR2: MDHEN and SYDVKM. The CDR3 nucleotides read TGTGCCAGCAGATCGGGAGGGGTCTACGAGCAGTACTTC. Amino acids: CASRSGGVYEQYF.

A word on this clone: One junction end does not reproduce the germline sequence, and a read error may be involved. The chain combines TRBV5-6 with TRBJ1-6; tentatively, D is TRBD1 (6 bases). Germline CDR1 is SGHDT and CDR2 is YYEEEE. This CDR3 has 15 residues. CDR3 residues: CASRARGVYNSPLHF. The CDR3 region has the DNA TGTGCAAGCAGAGCCAGGGGAGTCTATAATTCACCCCTCCACTTT.

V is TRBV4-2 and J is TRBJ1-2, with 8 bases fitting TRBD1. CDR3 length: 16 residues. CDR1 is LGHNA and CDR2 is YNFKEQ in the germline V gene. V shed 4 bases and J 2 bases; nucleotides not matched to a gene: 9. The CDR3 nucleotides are TGTGCCAGCAGCCGAGGACCGGGACAGGCGAACTATGGCTACACCTTC. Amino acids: CASSRGPGQANYGYTF.

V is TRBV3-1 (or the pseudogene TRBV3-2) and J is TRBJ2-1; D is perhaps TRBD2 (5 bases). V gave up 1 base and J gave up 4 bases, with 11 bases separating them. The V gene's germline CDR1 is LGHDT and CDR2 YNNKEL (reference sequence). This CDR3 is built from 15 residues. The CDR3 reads CASSQGQPGYNEQFF. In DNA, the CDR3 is TGTGCCAGCAGCCAAGGACAACCGGGGTACAATGAGCAGTTCTTC.

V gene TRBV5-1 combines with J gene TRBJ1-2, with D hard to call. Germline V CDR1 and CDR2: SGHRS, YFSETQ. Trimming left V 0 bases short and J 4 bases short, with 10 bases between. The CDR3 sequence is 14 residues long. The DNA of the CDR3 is TGCGCCAGCAGCTTGGATTCAGGAATCTATGGCTACACCTTC. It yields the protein CASSLDSGIYGYTF.

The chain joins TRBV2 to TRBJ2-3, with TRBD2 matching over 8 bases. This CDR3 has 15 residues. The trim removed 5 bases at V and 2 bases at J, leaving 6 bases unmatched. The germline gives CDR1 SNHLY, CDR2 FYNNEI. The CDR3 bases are TGTGCCAGCAGTTTAGGGACTAGGGTCACAGATACGCAGTATTTT. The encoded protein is CASSLGTRVTDTQYF.

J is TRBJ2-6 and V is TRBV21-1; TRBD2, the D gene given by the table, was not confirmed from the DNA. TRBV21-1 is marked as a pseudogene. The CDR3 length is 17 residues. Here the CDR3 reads CASSKLAGSSGANVLTF. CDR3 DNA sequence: TGTGCCAGCAGCAAGTTAGCGGGGAGCTCTGGGGCCAACGTCCTGACTTTC.

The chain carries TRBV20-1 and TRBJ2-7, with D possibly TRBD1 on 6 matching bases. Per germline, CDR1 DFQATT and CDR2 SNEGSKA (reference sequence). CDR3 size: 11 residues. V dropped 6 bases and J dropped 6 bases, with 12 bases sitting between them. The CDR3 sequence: CSANRVSEQYF. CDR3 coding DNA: TGCAGTGCGAACAGGGTTAGCGAGCAGTACTTC.

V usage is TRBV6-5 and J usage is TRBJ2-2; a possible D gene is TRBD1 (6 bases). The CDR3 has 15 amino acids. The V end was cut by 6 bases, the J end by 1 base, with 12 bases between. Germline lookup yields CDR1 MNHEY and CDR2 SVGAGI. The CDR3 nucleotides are TGTGCCAGCAGGGAGGCAGGGGTGAACACCGGGGAGCTGTTTTTT. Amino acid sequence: CASREAGVNTGELFF.

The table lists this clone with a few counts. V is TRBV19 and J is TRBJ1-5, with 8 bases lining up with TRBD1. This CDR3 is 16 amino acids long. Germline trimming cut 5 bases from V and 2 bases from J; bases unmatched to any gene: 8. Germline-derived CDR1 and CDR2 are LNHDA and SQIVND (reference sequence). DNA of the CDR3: TGTGCCAGTAGTCCGACAGGGGAAGGGCGCAATCAGCCCCAGCATTTT. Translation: CASSPTGEGRNQPQHF.

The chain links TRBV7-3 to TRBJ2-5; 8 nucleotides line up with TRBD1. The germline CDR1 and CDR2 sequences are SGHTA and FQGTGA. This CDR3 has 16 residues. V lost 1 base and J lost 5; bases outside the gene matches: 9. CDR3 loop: CASSLSGTGGGETQYF. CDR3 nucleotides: TGTGCCAGCAGCTTAAGTGGGACAGGTGGGGGGGAGACCCAGTACTTC.

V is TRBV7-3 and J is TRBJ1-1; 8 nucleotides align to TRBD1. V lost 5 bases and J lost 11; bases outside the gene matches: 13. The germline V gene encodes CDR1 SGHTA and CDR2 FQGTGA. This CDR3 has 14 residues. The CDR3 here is CASSPTGTQGAAFF. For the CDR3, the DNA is TGTGCCAGCAGCCCGACCGGGACCCAGGGGGCCGCTTTCTTT.

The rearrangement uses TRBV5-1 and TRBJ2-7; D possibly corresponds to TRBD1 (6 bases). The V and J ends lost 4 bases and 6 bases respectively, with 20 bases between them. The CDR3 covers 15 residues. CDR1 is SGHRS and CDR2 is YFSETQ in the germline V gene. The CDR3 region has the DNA TGCGCCAGCAGCCGCGGAAGGACAGCTCTTGGCGAGCAGTACTTC. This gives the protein CASSRGRTALGEQYF.

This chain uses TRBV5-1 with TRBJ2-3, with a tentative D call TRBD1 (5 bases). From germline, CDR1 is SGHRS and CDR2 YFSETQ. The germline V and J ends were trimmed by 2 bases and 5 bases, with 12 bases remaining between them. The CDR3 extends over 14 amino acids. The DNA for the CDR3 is TGCGCCAGCAGCTTTAGACAGATGGTAGATACGCAGTATTTT. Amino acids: CASSFRQMVDTQYF.

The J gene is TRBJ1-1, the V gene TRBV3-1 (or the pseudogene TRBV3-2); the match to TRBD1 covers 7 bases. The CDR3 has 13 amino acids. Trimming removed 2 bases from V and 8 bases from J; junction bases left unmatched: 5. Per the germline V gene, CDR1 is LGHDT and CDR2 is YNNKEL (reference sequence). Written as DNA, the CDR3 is TGTGCCAGCAGCCAATGGCAGGGGGGCGAAGCTTTCTTT. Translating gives CASSQWQGGEAFF.

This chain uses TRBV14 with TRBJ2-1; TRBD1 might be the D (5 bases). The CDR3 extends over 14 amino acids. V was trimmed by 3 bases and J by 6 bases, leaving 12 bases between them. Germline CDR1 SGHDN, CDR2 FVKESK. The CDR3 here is CASSQYRLPNEQFF. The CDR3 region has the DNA TGTGCCAGCAGCCAGTACAGGTTACCCAATGAGCAGTTCTTC.

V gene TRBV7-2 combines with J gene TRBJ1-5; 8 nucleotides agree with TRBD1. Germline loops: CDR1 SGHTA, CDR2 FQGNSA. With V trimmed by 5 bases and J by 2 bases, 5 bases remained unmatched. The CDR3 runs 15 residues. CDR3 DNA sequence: TGTGCCAGCAGCCGCCGGACAGGGCGCAATCAGCCCCAGCATTTT. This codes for CASSRRTGRNQPQHF.

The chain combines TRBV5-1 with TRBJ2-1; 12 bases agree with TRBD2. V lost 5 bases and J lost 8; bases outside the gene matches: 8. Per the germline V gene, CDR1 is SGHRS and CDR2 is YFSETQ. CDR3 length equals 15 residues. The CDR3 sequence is CASSPSGGAGYEQFF. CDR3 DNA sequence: TGCGCCAGCAGTCCTAGCGGGGGGGCCGGGTATGAGCAGTTCTTC.

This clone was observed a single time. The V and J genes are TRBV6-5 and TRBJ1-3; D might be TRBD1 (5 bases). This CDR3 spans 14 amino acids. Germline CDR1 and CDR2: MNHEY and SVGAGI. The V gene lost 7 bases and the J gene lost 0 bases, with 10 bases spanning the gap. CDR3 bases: TGTGCCAGCACTGCGGGGGGCTCTGGAAACACCATATATTTT. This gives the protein CASTAGGSGNTIYF.

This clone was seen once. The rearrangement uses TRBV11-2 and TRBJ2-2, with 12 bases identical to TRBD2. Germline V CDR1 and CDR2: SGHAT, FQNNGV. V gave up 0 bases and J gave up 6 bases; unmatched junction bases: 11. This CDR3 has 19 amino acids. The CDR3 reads CASSLELALAGGRAGELFF. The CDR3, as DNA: TGTGCCAGCAGCTTAGAGTTAGCGCTAGCGGGGGGGCGCGCCGGGGAGCTGTTTTTT.

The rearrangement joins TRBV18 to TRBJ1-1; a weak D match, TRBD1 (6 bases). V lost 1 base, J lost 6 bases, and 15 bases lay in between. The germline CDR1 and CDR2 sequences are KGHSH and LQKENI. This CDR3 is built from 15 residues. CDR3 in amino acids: CASSPQRGQTSEAFF. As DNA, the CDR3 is TGTGCCAGCTCACCACAACGTGGACAGACCTCTGAAGCTTTCTTT.

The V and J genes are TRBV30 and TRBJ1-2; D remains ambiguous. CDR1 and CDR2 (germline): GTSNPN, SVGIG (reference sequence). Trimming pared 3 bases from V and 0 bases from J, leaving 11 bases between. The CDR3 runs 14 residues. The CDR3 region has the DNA TGTGCCTGGAGCCACCAACTAGCTAACTATGGCTACACCTTC. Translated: CAWSHQLANYGYTF.

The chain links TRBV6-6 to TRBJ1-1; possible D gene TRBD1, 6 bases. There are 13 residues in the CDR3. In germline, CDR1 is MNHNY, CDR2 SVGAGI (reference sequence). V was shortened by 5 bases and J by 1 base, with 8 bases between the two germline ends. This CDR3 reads CASSEGENTEAFF. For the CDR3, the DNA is TGTGCCAGCAGTGAGGGGGAGAACACTGAAGCTTTCTTT.

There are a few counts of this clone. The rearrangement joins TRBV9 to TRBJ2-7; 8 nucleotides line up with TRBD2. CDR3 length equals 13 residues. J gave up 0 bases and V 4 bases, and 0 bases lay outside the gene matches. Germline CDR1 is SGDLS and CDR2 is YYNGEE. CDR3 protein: CASSRGGSYEQYF. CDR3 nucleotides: TGTGCCAGCAGCCGGGGGGGCTCCTACGAGCAGTACTTC.

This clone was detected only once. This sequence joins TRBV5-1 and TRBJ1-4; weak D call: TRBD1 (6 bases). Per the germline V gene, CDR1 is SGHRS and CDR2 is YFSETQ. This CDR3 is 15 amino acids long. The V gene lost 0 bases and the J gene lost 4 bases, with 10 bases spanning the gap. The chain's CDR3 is CASSLVGQRNEKLFF. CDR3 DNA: TGCGCCAGCAGCTTGGTTGGACAGCGTAATGAAAAACTGTTTTTT.

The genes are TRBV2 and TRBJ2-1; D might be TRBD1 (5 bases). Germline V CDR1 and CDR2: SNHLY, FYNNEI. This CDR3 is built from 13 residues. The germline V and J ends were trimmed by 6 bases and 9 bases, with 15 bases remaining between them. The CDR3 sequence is CASSQPWTSEQFF. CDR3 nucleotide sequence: TGTGCCAGCAGCCAACCCTGGACAAGTGAGCAGTTCTTC.